This record covers a single TCR beta chain. The data originate from a study of blood T cell repertoires in COVID-19. Recruitment covered 20 to 25 US areas and drew participants whose ages spanned roughly 18 to 100 years. Cohorts were determined from participant-reported clinical history. Per the original data handling: For nucleated cells, counts were estimated from reference gene primer amplification. The table came from immunoSEQ multiplex PCR; TCRdb's copy has only in-frame clones and leaves some out. V, J and clone size were drawn from that table, and D and trimming were deduced from the DNA. Here the sample spans some 260,000 clones, around 88% being singletons. Material: PBMCs or T cells enriched from blood (not recorded which). The TCR originated in a man between 35 and 55 years old who had recovered from COVID-19.

The CDR3 DNA reads TGCGCCAGCACCAACACCGGGACAGGGATGGTCGGGGAGCTGTTTTTT. Encoded protein: CASTNTGTGMVGELFF. The gene calls are TRBV5-1 and TRBJ2-2, with TRBD1 matching over 9 bases. J was trimmed by 7 bases and V by 6 bases; bases with no gene match: 13. The CDR3 sequence is 16 residues long. Germline V gene data show CDR1 as SGHRS and CDR2 as YFSETQ.